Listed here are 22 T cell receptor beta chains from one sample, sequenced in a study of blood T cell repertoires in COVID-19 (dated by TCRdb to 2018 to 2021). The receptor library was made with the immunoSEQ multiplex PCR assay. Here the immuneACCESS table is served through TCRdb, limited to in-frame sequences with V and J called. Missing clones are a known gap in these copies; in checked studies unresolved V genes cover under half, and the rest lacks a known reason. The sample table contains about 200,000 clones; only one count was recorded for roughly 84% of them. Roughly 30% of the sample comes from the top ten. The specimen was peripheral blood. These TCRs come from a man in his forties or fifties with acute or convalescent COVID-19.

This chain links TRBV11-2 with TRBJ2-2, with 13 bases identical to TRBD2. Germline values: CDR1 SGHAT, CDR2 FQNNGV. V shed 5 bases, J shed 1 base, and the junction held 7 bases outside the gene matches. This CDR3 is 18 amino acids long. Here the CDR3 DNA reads TGTGCCAGCAGCCTGGGACTAGCGGGGACCCTGAACACCGGGGAGCTGTTTTTT. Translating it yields CASSLGLAGTLNTGELFF.

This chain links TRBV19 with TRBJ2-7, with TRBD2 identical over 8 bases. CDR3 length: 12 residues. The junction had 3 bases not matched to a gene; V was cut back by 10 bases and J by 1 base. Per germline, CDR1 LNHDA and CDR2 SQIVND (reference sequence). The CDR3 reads CATRGGSYEQYF. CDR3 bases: TGTGCCACCCGGGGGGGGTCCTACGAGCAGTACTTC. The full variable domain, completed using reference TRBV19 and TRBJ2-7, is DGGITQSPKYLFRKEGQNVTLSCEQNLNHDAMYWYRQDPGQGLRLIYYSQIVNDFQKGDIAEGYSVSREKKESFPLTVTSAQKNPTAFYLCATRGGSYEQYFGPGTRLTVT.

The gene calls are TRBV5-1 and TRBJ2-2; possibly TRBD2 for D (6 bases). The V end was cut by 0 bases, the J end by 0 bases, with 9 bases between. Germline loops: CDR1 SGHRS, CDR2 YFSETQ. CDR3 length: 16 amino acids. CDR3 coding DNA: TGCGCCAGCAGCTTGGTTCCGGGGGCGAACACCGGGGAGCTGTTTTTT. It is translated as CASSLVPGANTGELFF.

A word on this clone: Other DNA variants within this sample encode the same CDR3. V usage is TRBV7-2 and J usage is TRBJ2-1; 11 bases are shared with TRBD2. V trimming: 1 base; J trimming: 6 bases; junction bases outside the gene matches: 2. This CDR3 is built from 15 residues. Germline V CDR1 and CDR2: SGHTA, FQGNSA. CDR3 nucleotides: TGTGCCAGCAGCTTAGGGCTAGCGGGAGGCAATGAGCAGTTCTTC. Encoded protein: CASSLGLAGGNEQFF.

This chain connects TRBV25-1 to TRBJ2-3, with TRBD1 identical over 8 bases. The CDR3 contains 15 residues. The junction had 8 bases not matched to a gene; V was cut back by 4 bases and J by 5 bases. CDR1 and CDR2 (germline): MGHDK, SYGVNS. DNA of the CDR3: TGTGCCAGCAGTGGCCAGGGGGCGTTTAAAGATACGCAGTATTTT. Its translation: CASSGQGAFKDTQYF.

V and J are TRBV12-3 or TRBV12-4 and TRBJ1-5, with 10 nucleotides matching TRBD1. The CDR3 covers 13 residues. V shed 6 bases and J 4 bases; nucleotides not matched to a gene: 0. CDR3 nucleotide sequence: TGTGCCAGCAGGGGACAGGGGAATCAGCCCCAGCATTTT. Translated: CASRGQGNQPQHF.

As DNA, the CDR3 is TGTGCCAGCAGCCGCGGGCAGGGGGCGCCGACTTTCTTT. This codes for CASSRGQGAPTFF. The chain combines TRBV11-1 with TRBJ1-1, with 8 bases matching TRBD1. With V trimmed by 5 bases and J by 12 bases, 11 bases remained unmatched. CDR1 and CDR2 from the germline V gene are SGHAT and FQDESV (reference sequence). The CDR3 has 13 residues.

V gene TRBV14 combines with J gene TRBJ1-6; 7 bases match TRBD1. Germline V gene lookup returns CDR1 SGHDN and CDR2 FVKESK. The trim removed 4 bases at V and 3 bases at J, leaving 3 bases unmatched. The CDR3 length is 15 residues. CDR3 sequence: CASSLGQVYNSPLHF. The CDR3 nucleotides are TGTGCCAGCAGCCTTGGACAGGTCTATAATTCACCCCTCCACTTT. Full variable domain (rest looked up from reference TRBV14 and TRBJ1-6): EAGVTQFPSHSVIEKGQTVTLRCDPISGHDNLYWYRRVMGKEIKFLLHFVKESKQDESGMPNNRFLAERTGGTYSTLKVQPAELEDSGVYFCASSLGQVYNSPLHFGNGTRLTVT.

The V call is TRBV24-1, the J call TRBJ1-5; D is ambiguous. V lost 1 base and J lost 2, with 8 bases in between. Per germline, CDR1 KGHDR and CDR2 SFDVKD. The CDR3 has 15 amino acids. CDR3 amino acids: CATSDFRSRNQPQHF. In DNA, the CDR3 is TGTGCCACCAGTGATTTTCGCAGTCGCAATCAGCCCCAGCATTTT.

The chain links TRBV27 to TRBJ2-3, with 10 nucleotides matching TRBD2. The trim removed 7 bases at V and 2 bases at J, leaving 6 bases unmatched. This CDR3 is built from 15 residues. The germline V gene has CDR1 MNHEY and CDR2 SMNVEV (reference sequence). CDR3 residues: CASNRSGRSTDTQYF. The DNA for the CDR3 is TGTGCCAGCAATCGTAGCGGGAGGTCCACAGATACGCAGTATTTT.

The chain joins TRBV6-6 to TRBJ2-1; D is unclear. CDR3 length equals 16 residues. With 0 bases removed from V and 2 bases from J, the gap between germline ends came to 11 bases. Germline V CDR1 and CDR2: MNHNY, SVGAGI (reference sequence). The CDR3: CASSYSARPTYNEQFF. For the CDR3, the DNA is TGTGCCAGCAGTTACTCGGCCAGGCCCACCTACAATGAGCAGTTCTTC.

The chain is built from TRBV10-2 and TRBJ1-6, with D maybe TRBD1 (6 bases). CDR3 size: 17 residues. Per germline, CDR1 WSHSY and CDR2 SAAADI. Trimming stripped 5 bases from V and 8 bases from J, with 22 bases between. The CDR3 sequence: CASSSILGAGRDSPLHF. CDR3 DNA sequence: TGCGCCAGCAGTTCAATCCTGGGGGCAGGGAGAGATTCACCCCTCCACTTT.

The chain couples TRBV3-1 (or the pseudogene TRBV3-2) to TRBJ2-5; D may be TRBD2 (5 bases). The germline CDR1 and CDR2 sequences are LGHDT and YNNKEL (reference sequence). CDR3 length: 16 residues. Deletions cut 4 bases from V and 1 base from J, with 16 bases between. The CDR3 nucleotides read TGTGCCAGCAGCCGTGACTACGCACGATTCCAAGAGACCCAGTACTTC. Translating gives CASSRDYARFQETQYF.

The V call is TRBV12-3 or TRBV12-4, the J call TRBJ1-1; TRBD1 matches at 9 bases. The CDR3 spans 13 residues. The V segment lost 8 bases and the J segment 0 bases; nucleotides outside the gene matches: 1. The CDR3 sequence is CASGQGMNTEAFF. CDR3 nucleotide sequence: TGTGCCAGCGGACAGGGGATGAACACTGAAGCTTTCTTT.

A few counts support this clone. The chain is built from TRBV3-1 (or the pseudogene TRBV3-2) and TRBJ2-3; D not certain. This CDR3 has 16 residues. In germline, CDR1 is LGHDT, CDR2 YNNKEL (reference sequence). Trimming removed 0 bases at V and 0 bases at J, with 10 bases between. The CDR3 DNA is TGTGCCAGCAGCCAAGACTCAGCGACTAGCACAGATACGCAGTATTTT. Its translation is CASSQDSATSTDTQYF.

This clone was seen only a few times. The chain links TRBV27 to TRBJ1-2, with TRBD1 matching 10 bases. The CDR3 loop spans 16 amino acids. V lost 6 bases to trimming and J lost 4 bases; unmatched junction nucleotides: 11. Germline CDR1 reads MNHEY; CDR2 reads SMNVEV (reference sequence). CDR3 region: CASRPIDRGLSYGYTF. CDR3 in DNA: TGTGCCAGCAGGCCGATAGACAGGGGGCTTTCCTATGGCTACACCTTC.

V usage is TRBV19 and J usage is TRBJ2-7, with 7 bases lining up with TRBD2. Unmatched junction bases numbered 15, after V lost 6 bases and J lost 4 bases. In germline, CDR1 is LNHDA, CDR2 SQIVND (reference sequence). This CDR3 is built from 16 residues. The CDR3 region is CASSLSGTGAEYEQYF. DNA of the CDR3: TGTGCCAGTAGCCTAAGCGGGACGGGAGCCGAATACGAGCAGTACTTC. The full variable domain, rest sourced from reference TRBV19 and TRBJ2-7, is DGGITQSPKYLFRKEGQNVTLSCEQNLNHDAMYWYRQDPGQGLRLIYYSQIVNDFQKGDIAEGYSVSREKKESFPLTVTSAQKNPTAFYLCASSLSGTGAEYEQYFGPGTRLTVT.

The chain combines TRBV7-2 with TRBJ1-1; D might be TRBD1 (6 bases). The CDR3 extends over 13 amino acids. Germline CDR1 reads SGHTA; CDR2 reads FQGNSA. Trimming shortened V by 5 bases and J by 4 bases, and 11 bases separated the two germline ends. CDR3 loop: CASSTGPGTEAFF. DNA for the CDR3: TGTGCCAGCAGCACAGGGCCGGGCACTGAAGCTTTCTTT.

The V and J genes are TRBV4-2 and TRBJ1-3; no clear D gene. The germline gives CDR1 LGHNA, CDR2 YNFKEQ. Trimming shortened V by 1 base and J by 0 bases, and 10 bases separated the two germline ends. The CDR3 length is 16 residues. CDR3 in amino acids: CASSQVRSSSGNTIYF. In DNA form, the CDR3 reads TGTGCCAGCAGCCAAGTAAGATCCAGCTCTGGAAACACCATATATTTT.

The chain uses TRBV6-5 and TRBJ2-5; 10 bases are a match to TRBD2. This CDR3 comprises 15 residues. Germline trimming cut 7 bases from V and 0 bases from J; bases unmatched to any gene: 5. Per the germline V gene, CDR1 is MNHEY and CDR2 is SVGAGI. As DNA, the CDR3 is TGTGCCAGCATGATTAGCGGGAGGAACCAAGAGACCCAGTACTTC. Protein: CASMISGRNQETQYF.

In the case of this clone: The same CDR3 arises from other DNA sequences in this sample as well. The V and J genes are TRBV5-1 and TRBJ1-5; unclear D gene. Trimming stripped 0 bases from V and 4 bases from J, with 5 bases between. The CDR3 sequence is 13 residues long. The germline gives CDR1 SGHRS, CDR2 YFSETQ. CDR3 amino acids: CASSLDSNQPQHF. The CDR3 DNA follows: TGCGCCAGCAGCTTGGACTCAAATCAGCCCCAGCATTTT.

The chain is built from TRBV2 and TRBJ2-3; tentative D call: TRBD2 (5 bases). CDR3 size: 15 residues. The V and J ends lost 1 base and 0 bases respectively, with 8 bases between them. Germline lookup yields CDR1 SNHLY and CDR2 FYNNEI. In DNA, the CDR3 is TGTGCCAGCAGTGAAGAGAGACTAAGCACAGATACGCAGTATTTT. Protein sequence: CASSEERLSTDTQYF.